Below, one T cell receptor (beta chain) is given with its context. No antigen is known for it. The germline V gene has CDR1 SNHLY and CDR2 FYNNEI. V was shortened by 3 bases and J by 6 bases, with 17 bases between the two germline ends. The CDR3 has 15 residues. No cell fractionation was done, so the repertoire covers all unsorted peripheral blood T cells. Approximately 510 ng RNA was reverse transcribed with alpha and beta constant-region primers. Using multiplexing indices, alpha and beta chain libraries were generated apart by chain-specific third strand synthesis. One entry per CDR3 protein, called by TCRdb with MiXCR from the 5' RACE reads. The sample lists 20,000 to 30,000 distinct CDR3 sequences; about 9% were seen once. The sample is drawn from a study of HIV-infected patients and healthy controls. General study findings and limits: MAIT alpha-chain CDR3s were frequent in healthy controls, depleted in HIV+. In HIV-infected patients, the apparent post-therapy Gini index recovery did not replicate in size-matched data.

The V call is TRBV2, the J call TRBJ1-1; D gene unclear. The material sequenced was blood. The sequence came from an adult in good health. CDR3 loop: CASSDLFQVLPEAFF. CDR3 in DNA: TGTGCCAGCAGTGATTTATTCCAGGTCCTCCCTGAAGCTTTCTTT.